These T cell receptor beta chains were read from a single sample in a study of OX40 agonist ivuxolimab in advanced cancers. The data were produced by immunoSEQ multiplex PCR, yet TCRdb's version contains in-frame clones alone and is incomplete. The sample records about 92,000 clones, approximately 91% being singletons. Sequencing was performed on CD4+ or CD8+ T cells sorted from blood, taken in a trial of the OX40 agonist ivuxolimab. The receptors originated from an adult with an advanced solid tumor such as melanoma, head and neck, liver or kidney cancer. Both conserved end residues are part of each CDR3. The D gene is left open where the match is weak. For some rows the clone size is stated as once, few or many, or as a class when expanded; others skip it.

size: -
V: TRBV5-1
J: TRBJ2-1
D: TRBD1
CDR3: CASSFEGASYNEQFF
DNA: TGCGCCAGCAGCTTCGAGGGGGCCTCCTACAATGAGCAGTTCTTC

size: -
V: TRBV7-9
J: TRBJ1-6
D: TRBD1
CDR3: CASSPQGQTNSPLHF
DNA: TGTGCCAGCAGCCCTCAGGGACAGACGAATTCACCCCTCCACTTT

size: -
V: TRBV29-1
J: TRBJ2-3
D: -
CDR3: CSVATSSPMDTQYF
DNA: TGCAGCGTTGCAACTAGCTCCCCCATGGATACGCAGTATTTT

size: few
V: TRBV7-2
J: TRBJ2-2
D: TRBD2
CDR3: CASSRNSGGVTGELFF
DNA: TGTGCCAGCAGCCGAAATAGCGGGGGGGTCACCGGGGAGCTGTTTTTT

size: -
V: TRBV9
J: TRBJ2-1
D: TRBD2
CDR3: CASSVVGGGGSFSYNEQFF
DNA: TGTGCCAGCAGCGTAGTTGGGGGAGGCGGGAGCTTCTCCTACAATGAGCAGTTCTTC

size: -
V: TRBV7-2
J: TRBJ2-5
D: TRBD1
CDR3: CASSPDRGETQYF
DNA: TGTGCCAGCAGCCCTGACAGGGGGGAGACCCAGTACTTC

size: -
V: TRBV5-6
J: TRBJ2-3
D: TRBD2
CDR3: CASSLRLAGSADTQYF
DNA: TGTGCCAGCAGCTTGAGGCTAGCGGGGAGCGCAGATACGCAGTATTTT

size: once
V: TRBV5-5
J: TRBJ1-2
D: -
CDR3: CASTSFYGYTF
DNA: TGTGCCAGCACATCGTTCTATGGCTACACCTTC

size: -
V: TRBV7-2
J: TRBJ1-1
D: -
CDR3: CASSPSQGPRTEAFF
DNA: TGTGCCAGCAGCCCGAGCCAGGGGCCGAGGACTGAAGCTTTCTTT

size: -
V: TRBV7-2
J: TRBJ1-5
D: -
CDR3: CASSYLNQPQHF
DNA: TGTGCCAGCAGCTACCTAAATCAGCCCCAGCATTTT

size: -
V: TRBV7-2
J: TRBJ1-2
D: -
CDR3: CASSPRGHYGYTF
DNA: TGTGCCAGCAGCCCGAGGGGACACTATGGCTACACCTTC

size: -
V: TRBV28
J: TRBJ1-6
D: -
CDR3: CASSRSTGSSPLHF
DNA: TGTGCCAGCAGTAGATCGACAGGTAGTTCACCCCTCCACTTT

size: -
V: TRBV19
J: TRBJ1-4
D: TRBD1
CDR3: CASSTTGGGKLFF
DNA: TGTGCCAGTAGTACAACAGGGGGCGGGAAACTGTTTTTT